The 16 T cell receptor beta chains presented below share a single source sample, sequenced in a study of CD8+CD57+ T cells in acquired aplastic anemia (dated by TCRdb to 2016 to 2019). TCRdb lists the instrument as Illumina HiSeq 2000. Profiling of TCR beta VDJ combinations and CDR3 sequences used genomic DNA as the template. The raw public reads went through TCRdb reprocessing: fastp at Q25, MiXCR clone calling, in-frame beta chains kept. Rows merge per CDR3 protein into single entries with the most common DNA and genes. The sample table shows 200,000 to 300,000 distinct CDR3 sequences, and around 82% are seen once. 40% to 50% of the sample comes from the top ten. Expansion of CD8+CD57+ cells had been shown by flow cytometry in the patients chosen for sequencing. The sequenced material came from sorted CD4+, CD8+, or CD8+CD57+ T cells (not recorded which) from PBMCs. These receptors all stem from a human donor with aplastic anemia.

The CDR3 bases are TGTGCCAGTAGAAGGAGCGGATCTTACCAAGAGACCCAGTACTTC. Translation: CASRRSGSYQETQYF. The chain uses TRBV19 and TRBJ2-5, with a possible D match to TRBD2 (5 bases). CDR3 length equals 15 residues. Germline CDR1 reads LNHDA; CDR2 reads SQIVND (reference sequence). Between the trimmed V and J ends, which lost 6 bases and 0 bases, there was a span of 14 bases.

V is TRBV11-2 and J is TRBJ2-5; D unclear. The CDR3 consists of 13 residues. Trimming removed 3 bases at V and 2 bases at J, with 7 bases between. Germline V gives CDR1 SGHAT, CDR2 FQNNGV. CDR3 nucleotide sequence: TGTGCCAGCAGCTTGACAAGTCAAGAGACCCAGTACTTC. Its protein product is CASSLTSQETQYF. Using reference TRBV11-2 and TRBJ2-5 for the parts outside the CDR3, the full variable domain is EAGVAQSPRYKIIEKRQSVAFWCNPISGHATLYWYQQILGQGPKLLIQFQNNGVVDDSQLPKDRFSAERLKGVDSTLKIQPAKLEDSAVYLCASSLTSQETQYFGPGTRLLVL.

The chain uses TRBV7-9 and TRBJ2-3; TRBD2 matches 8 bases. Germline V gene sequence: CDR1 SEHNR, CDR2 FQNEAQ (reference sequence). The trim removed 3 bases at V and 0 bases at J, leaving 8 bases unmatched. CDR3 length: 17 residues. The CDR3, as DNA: TGTGCCAGCAGCTTTTCCCGACCTAGCGGGAGCACAGATACGCAGTATTTT. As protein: CASSFSRPSGSTDTQYF.

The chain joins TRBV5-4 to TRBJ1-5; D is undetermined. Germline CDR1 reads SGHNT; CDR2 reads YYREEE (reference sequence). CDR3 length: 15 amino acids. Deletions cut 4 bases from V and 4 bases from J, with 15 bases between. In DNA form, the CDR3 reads TGTGCCAGCAGCGTTGCTAGCGCTTTTAATCAGCCCCAGCATTTT. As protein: CASSVASAFNQPQHF. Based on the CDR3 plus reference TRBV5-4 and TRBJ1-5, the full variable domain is ETGVTQSPTHLIKTRGQQVTLRCSSQSGHNTVSWYQQALGQGPQFIFQYYREEENGRGNFPPRFSGLQFPNYSSELNVNALELDDSALYLCASSVASAFNQPQHFGDGTRLSIL.

The CDR3 sequence: CASRDGGSYEQYF. CDR3 DNA: TGTGCCAGCAGGGACGGGGGCTCCTACGAGCAGTACTTC. This rearrangement joins TRBV2 to TRBJ2-7, with D perhaps matching TRBD2 (6 bases). Trimming left V 6 bases short and J 0 bases short, with 9 bases between. This CDR3 has 13 amino acids. The germline gives CDR1 SNHLY, CDR2 FYNNEI.

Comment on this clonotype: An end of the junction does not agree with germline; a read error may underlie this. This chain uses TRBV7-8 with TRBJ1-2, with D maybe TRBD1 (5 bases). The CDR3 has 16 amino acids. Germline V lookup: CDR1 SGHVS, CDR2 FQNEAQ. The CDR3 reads CASSLARGGLAYDYTF. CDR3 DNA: TGTGCCAGCAGCTTGGCGAGGGGCGGGCTCGCATATGACTACACCTTC. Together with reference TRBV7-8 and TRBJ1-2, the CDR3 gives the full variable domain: GAGVSQSPRYKVAKRGQDVALRCDPISGHVSLFWYQQALGQGPEFLTYFQNEAQLDKSGLPSDRFFAERPEGSVSTLKIQRTQQEDSAVYLCASSLARGGLAYDYTFGSGTRLTVV.

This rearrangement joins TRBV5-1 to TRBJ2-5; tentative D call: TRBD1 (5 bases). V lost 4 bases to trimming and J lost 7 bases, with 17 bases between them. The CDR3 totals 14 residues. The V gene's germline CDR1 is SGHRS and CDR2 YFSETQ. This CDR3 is CASSRAQEQGTQYF. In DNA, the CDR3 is TGCGCCAGCAGCAGGGCCCAGGAGCAGGGGACCCAGTACTTC.

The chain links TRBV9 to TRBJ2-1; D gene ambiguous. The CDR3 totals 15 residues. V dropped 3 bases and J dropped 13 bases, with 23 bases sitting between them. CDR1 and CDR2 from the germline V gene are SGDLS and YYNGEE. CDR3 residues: CASSGGSDTQYFQFF. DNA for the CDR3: TGTGCCAGCAGCGGAGGTTCCGATACGCAGTATTTTCAGTTCTTC. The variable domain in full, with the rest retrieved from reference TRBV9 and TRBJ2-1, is DSGVTQTPKHLITATGQRVTLRCSPRSGDLSVYWYQQSLDQGLQFLIQYYNGEERAKGNILERFSAQQFPDLHSELNLSSLELGDSALYFCASSGGSDTQYFQFFGPGTRLTVL.

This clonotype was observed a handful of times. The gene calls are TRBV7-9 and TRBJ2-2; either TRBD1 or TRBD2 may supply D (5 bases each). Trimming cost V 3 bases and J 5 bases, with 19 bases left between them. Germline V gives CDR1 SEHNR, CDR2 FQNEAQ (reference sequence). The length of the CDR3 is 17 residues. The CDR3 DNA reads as TGTGCCAGCAGCTTGAGGGACCTAGGGGTTACAACCGGGGAGCTGTTTTTT. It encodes CASSLRDLGVTTGELFF.

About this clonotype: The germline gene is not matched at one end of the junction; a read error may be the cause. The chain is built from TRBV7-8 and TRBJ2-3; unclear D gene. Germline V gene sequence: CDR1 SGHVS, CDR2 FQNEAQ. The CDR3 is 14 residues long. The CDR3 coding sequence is TGTGCCAGCAGTGACTCCCCAGATGGGGAATTCGGGCCGTTT. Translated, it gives CASSDSPDGEFGPF.

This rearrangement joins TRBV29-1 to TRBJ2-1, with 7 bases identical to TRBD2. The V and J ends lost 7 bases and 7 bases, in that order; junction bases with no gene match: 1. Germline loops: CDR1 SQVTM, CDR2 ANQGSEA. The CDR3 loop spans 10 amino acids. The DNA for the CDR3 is TGCAGCGCCGGGGGGAATGAGCAGTTCTTC. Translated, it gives CSAGGNEQFF.

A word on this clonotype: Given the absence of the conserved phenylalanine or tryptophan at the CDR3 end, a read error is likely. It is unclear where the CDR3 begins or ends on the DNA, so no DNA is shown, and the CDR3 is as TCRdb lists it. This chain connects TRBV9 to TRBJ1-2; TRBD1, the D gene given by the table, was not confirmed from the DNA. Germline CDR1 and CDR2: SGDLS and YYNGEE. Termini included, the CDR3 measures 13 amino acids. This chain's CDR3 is CASSGGAGRGDTH.

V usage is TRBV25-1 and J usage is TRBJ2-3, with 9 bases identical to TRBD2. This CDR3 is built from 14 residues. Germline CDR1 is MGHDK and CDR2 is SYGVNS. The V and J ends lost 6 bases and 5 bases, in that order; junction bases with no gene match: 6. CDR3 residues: CASSGSGGVDTQYF. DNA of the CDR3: TGTGCCAGCAGCGGTAGCGGGGGAGTAGATACGCAGTATTTT.

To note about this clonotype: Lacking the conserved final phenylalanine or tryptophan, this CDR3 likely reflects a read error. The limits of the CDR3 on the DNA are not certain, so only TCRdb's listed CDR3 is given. The chain's CDR3 is CASGGAGNIRYFV. The chain has TRBV9 and TRBJ2-1; no check of the table's D call, TRBD1, against the DNA was made. CDR1 and CDR2 from the germline V gene are SGDLS and YYNGEE. The CDR3 region is 13 residues in length, termini included.

The CDR3 DNA is TGTGCCAGCAGTTGCTCGGGGGGGCCTAACACTGGCTACACCTTC. Its protein is CASSCSGGPNTGYTF. The rearrangement joins TRBV2 to TRBJ1-2, with D maybe TRBD1 (6 bases). Trimming took 5 bases from V and 7 from J, leaving 20 bases between them. The CDR3 length is 15 residues. Germline lookup yields CDR1 SNHLY and CDR2 FYNNEI.

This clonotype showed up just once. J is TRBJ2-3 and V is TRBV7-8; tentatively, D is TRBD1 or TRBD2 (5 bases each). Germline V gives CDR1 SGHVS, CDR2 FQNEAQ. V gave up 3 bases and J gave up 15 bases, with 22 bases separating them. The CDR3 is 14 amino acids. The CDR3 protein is CASSFDRDGAAHYF. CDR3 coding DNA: TGTGCCAGCAGCTTTGATCGAGACGGGGCAGCCCATTATTTT. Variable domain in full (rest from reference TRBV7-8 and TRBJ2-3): GAGVSQSPRYKVAKRGQDVALRCDPISGHVSLFWYQQALGQGPEFLTYFQNEAQLDKSGLPSDRFFAERPEGSVSTLKIQRTQQEDSAVYLCASSFDRDGAAHYFGPGTRLTVL.